This TCR beta chain was identified in a study of blood T cell repertoires in COVID-19. Looking at the study overall: Acute and convalescent COVID-19 samples came from the United States, Italy and Spain. The cDNA or gDNA used as material had been derived from T cells, B-cell-depleted T cells, or PBMCs.

Original handling: Reference gene primers were amplified, and this amplification served to estimate nucleated cell counts. Generated by immunoSEQ multiplex PCR, the TCRdb table keeps only in-frame clones and is missing some. For V, J and clone size, that table is used; D and trimming come from the DNA. The repertoire holds 120,000 to 150,000 clones, roughly 86% seen once, with roughly a tenth in the top ten. CDR3 length equals 15 residues. V trimming: 2 bases; J trimming: 8 bases; junction bases outside the gene matches: 5. CDR1 and CDR2 from the germline V gene are MNHEY and SVGAGI. The V and J genes are TRBV6-5 and TRBJ2-1; 11 bases are a match to TRBD1. The sequenced sample consisted of peripheral blood. The TCR originated in a man in his fifties or sixties with active or convalescent COVID-19. The CDR3 DNA reads TGTGCCAGCAGTTACCGGGGACAGGGGGTTTATGAGCAGTTCTTC. Translating it yields CASSYRGQGVYEQFF.